The TCR beta chain under discussion was sequenced for a study of cytomegalovirus exposure and HLA in healthy donors. Regarding the study as a whole: One cluster of highly shared sequence variants probably arose as a sequencing artifact. Later on, analysis showed that most CMV-associated TCR beta chains appeared to be HLA-restricted.

The PCR used 60 Vbeta and 13 Jbeta primers. Profiled with immunoSEQ multiplex PCR; TCRdb holds only in-frame clones, not every one. The sample lists about 130,000 clones, about 15% occurring once. The CDR3 contains 14 residues. The germline V gene has CDR1 MNHEY and CDR2 SMNVEV (reference sequence). V dropped 4 bases and J dropped 4; count of bases not matched to a gene: 6. In regard to this clone: Its antigen is undetermined.

This sequence was found in a female donor in good health and CMV-seropositive. Sequenced input: PBMCs. The V gene is TRBV27, the J gene TRBJ2-7; 8 nucleotides agree with TRBD2. CDR3 sequence: CASSYKREKYEQYF. The CDR3 nucleotides read TGTGCCAGCAGTTATAAGCGGGAGAAGTACGAGCAGTACTTC.